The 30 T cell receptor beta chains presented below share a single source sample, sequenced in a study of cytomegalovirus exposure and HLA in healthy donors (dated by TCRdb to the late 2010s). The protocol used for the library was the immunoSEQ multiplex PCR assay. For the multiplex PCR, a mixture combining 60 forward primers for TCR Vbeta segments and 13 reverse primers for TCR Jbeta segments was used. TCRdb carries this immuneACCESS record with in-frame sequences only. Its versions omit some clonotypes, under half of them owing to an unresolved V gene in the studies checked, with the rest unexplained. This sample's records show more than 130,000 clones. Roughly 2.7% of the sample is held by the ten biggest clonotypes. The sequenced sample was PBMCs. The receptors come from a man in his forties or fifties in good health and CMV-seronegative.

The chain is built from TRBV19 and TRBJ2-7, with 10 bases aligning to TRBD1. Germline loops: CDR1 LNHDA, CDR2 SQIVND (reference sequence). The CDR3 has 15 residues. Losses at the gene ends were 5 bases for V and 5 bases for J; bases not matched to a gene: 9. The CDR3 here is CASSFTGTGENEQYF. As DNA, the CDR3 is TGTGCCAGTAGTTTCACCGGGACAGGGGAAAACGAGCAGTACTTC.

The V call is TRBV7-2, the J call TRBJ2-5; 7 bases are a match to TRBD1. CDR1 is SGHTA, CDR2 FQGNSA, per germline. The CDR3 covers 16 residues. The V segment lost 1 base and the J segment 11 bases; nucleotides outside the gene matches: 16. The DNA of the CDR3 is TGTGCCAGCAGCTTAGTCGGGACAGAAGCTTCCCCCGGGCAGTACTTC. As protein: CASSLVGTEASPGQYF.

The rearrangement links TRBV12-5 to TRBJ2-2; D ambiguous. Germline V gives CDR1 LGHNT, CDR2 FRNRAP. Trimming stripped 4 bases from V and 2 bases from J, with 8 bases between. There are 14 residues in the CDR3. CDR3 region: CASGSGPNTGELFF. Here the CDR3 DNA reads TGTGCTAGTGGTTCGGGTCCTAACACCGGGGAGCTGTTTTTT.

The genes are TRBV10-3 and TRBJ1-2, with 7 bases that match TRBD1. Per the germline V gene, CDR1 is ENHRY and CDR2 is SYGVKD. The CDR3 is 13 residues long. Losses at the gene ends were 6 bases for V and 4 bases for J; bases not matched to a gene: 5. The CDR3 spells CAISEDRVYGYTF. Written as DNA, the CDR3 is TGTGCCATCAGCGAAGACAGGGTCTATGGCTACACCTTC.

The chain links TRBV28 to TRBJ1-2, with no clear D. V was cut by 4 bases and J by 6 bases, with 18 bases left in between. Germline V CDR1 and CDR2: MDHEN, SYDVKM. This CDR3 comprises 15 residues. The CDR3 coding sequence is TGTGCCAGCAGTTCTGCCCGGCCCCTCGGGGATGGCTACACCTTC. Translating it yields CASSSARPLGDGYTF.

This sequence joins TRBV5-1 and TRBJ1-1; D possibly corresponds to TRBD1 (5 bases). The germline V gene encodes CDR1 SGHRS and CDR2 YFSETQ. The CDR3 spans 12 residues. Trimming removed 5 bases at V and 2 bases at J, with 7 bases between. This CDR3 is CASSTGNTEAFF. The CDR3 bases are TGCGCCAGCAGTACAGGCAACACTGAAGCTTTCTTT.

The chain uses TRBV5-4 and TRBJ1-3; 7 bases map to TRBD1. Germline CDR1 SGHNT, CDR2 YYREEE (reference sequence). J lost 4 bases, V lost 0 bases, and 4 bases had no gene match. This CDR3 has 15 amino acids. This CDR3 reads CASSLEGAFGNTIYF. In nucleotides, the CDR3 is TGTGCCAGCAGCTTGGAGGGGGCGTTCGGAAACACCATATATTTT. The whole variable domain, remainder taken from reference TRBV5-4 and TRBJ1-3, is ETGVTQSPTHLIKTRGQQVTLRCSSQSGHNTVSWYQQALGQGPQFIFQYYREEENGRGNFPPRFSGLQFPNYSSELNVNALELDDSALYLCASSLEGAFGNTIYFGEGSWLTVV.

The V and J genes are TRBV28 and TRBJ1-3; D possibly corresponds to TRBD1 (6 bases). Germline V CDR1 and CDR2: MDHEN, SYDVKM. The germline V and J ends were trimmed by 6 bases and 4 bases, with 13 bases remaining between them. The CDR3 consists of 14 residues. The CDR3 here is CASSLSGTGNTIYF. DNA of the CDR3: TGTGCCAGCAGCCTATCAGGGACAGGAAACACCATATATTTT. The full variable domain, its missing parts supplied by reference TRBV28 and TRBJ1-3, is DVKVTQSSRYLVKRTGEKVFLECVQDMDHENMFWYRQDPGLGLRLIYFSYDVKMKEKGDIPEGYSVSREKKERFSLILESASTNQTSMYLCASSLSGTGNTIYFGEGSWLTVV.

The CDR3 here is CASSQDLAAYNEQFF. The CDR3 nucleotides are TGCGCCAGCAGCCAAGACCTAGCGGCCTACAATGAGCAGTTCTTC. The genes are TRBV4-1 and TRBJ2-1; 7 bases agree with TRBD2. CDR1 is MGHRA, CDR2 YSYEKL, per germline. With 0 bases clipped from V and 2 bases from J, the junction kept 1 base outside the gene matches. CDR3 length: 15 amino acids.

The chain's CDR3 is CASSATRGSYNSPLHF. DNA of the CDR3: TGTGCCAGCAGCGCAACCAGGGGTTCCTATAATTCACCCCTCCACTTT. This sequence joins TRBV5-4 and TRBJ1-6, with D possibly TRBD1 on 6 matching bases. CDR3 length: 16 amino acids. Per germline, CDR1 SGHNT and CDR2 YYREEE (reference sequence). V was shortened by 4 bases and J by 1 base, with 12 bases between the two germline ends.

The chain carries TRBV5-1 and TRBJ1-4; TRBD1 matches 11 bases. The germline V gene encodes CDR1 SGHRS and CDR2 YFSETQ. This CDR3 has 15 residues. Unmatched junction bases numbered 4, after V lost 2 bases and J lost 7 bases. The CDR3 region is CASSFGTGGSEKLFF. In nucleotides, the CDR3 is TGCGCCAGCAGCTTCGGGACAGGGGGTTCTGAAAAACTGTTTTTT.

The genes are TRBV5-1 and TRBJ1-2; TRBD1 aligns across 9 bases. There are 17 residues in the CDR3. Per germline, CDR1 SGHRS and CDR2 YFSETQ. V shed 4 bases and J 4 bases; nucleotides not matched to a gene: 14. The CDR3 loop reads CASSAISRDRAVYGYTF. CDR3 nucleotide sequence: TGCGCCAGCAGCGCTATTTCCCGGGACAGGGCTGTCTATGGCTACACCTTC.

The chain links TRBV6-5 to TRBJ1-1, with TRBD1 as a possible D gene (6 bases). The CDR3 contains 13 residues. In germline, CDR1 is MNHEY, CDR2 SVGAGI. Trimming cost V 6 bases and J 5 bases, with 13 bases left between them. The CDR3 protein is CASSPGQTTEAFF. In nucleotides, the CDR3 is TGTGCCAGCAGCCCTGGACAGACTACTGAAGCTTTCTTT.

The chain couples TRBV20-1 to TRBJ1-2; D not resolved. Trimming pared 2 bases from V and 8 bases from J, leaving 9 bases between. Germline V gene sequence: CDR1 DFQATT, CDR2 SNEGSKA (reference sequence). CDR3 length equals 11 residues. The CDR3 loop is CSARYGVGYTF. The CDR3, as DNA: TGCAGTGCTAGATACGGGGTCGGCTACACCTTC.

The CDR3 is CASGLVGGNTGELFF. The CDR3 DNA follows: TGTGCTAGTGGTTTGGTGGGGGGGAACACCGGGGAGCTGTTTTTT. This chain links TRBV12-5 with TRBJ2-2, with D tentatively TRBD2 (6 bases). Trimming left V 0 bases short and J 1 base short, with 6 bases between. The CDR3 loop spans 15 amino acids. Germline V CDR1 and CDR2: LGHNT, FRNRAP. Complete variable domain (other parts from reference TRBV12-5 and TRBJ2-2): DARVTQTPRHKVTEMGQEVTMRCQPILGHNTVFWYRQTMMQGLELLAYFRNRAPLDDSGMPKDRFSAEMPDATLATLKIQPSEPRDSAVYFCASGLVGGNTGELFFGEGSRLTVL.

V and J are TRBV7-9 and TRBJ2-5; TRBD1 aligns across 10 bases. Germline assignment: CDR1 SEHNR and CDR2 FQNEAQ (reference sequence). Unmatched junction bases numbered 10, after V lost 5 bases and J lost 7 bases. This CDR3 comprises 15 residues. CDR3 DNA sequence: TGTGCCAGCAGCAAAGGGGACAGGGGAAGGGGGACCCAGTACTTC. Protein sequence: CASSKGDRGRGTQYF. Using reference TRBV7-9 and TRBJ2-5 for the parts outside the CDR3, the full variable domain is DTGVSQNPRHKITKRGQNVTFRCDPISEHNRLYWYRQTLGQGPEFLTYFQNEAQLEKSRLLSDRFSAERPKGSFSTLEIQRTEQGDSAMYLCASSKGDRGRGTQYFGPGTRLLVL.

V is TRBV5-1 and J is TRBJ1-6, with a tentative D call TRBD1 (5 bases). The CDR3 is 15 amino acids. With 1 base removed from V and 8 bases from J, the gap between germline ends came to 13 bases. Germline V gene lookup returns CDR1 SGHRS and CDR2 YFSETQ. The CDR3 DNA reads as TGCGCCAGCAGCTTGAGCCAGGGCGACGATTCACCCCTCCACTTT. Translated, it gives CASSLSQGDDSPLHF.

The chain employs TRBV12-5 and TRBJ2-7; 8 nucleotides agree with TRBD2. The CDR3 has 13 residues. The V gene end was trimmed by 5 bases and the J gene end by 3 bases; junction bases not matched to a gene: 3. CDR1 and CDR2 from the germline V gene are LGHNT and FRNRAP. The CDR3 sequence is CASGKSGGYEQYF. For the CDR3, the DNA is TGTGCTAGTGGTAAGAGCGGGGGCTACGAGCAGTACTTC. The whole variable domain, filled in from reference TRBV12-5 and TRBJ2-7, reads DARVTQTPRHKVTEMGQEVTMRCQPILGHNTVFWYRQTMMQGLELLAYFRNRAPLDDSGMPKDRFSAEMPDATLATLKIQPSEPRDSAVYFCASGKSGGYEQYFGPGTRLTVT.

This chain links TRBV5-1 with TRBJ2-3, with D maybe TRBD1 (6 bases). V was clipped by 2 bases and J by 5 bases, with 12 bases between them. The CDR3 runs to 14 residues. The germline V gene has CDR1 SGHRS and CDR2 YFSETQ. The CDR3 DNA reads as TGCGCCAGCAGCTTTGGCAGGGGAATAGATACGCAGTATTTT. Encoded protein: CASSFGRGIDTQYF.

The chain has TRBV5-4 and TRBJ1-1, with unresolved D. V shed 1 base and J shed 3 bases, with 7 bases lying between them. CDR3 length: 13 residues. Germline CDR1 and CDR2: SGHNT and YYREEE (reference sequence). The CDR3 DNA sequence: TGTGCCAGCAGCTTGCCAGAGGACACTGAAGCTTTCTTT. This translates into CASSLPEDTEAFF.

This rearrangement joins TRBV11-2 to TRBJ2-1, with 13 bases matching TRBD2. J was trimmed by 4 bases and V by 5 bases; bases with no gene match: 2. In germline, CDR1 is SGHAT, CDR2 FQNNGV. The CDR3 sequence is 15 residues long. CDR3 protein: CASSGTSGAYNEQFF. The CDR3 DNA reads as TGTGCCAGCAGCGGGACTAGCGGGGCTTACAATGAGCAGTTCTTC. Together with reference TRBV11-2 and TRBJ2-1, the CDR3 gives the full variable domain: EAGVAQSPRYKIIEKRQSVAFWCNPISGHATLYWYQQILGQGPKLLIQFQNNGVVDDSQLPKDRFSAERLKGVDSTLKIQPAKLEDSAVYLCASSGTSGAYNEQFFGPGTRLTVL.

The CDR3 here is CASRAKGDGYTF. The CDR3 nucleotides are TGTGCCAGCCGGGCCAAAGGGGATGGCTACACCTTC. The V and J genes are TRBV19 and TRBJ1-2; D is perhaps TRBD1 (5 bases). CDR1 LNHDA and CDR2 SQIVND come from the germline V gene (reference sequence). CDR3 length equals 12 residues. The ends were cut back, 9 bases at V and 6 bases at J, with 14 bases in the middle.

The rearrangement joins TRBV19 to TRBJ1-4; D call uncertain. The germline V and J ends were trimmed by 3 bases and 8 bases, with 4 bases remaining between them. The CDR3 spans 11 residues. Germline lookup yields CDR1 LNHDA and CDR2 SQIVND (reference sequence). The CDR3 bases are TGTGCCAGTAGTATCCGGGAAAAACTGTTTTTT. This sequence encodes CASSIREKLFF.

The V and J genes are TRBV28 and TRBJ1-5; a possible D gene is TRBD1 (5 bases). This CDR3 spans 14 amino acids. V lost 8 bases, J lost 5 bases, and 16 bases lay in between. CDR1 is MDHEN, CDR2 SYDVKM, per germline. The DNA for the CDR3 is TGTGCCAGCGCCAACGGCGGGACTTATCAGCCCCAGCATTTT. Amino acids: CASANGGTYQPQHF.

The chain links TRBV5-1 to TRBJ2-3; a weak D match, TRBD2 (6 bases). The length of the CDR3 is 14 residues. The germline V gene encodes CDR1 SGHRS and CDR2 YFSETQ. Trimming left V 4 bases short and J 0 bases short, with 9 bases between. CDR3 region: CASSVSGSTDTQYF. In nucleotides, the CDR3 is TGCGCCAGCAGCGTTAGCGGTAGCACAGATACGCAGTATTTT.

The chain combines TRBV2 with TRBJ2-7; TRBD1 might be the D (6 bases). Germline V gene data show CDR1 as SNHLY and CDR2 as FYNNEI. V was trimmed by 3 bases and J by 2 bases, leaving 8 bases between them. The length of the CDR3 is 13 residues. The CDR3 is CASSERGTYEQYF. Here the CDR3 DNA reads TGTGCCAGCAGTGAGAGGGGGACCTACGAGCAGTACTTC.

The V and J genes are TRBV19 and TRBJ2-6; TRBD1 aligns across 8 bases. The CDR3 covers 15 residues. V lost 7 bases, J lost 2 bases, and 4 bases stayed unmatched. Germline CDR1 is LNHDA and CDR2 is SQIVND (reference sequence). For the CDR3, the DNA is TGTGCCAGTACTTCAGGGGGCGCTGGGGCCAACGTCCTGACTTTC. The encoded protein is CASTSGGAGANVLTF.

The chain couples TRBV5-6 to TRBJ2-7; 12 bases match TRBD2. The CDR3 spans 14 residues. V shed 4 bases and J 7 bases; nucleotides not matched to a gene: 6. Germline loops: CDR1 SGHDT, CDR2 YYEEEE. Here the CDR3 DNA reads TGTGCCAGCAGCCCTAGCGGGGGGGCGAGGGAGCAGTACTTC. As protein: CASSPSGGAREQYF. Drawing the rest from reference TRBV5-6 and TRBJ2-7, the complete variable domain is DAGVTQSPTHLIKTRGQQVTLRCSPKSGHDTVSWYQQALGQGPQFIFQYYEEEERQRGNFPDRFSGHQFPNYSSELNVNALLLGDSALYLCASSPSGGAREQYFGPGTRLTVT.

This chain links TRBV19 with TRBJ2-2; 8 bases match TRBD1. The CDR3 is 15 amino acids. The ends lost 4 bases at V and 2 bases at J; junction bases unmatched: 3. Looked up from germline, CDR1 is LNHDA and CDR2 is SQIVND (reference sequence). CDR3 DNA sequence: TGTGCCAGTAGTACCGGACAGGGTAACACCGGGGAGCTGTTTTTT. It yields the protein CASSTGQGNTGELFF. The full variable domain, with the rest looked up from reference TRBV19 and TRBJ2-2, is DGGITQSPKYLFRKEGQNVTLSCEQNLNHDAMYWYRQDPGQGLRLIYYSQIVNDFQKGDIAEGYSVSREKKESFPLTVTSAQKNPTAFYLCASSTGQGNTGELFFGEGSRLTVL.

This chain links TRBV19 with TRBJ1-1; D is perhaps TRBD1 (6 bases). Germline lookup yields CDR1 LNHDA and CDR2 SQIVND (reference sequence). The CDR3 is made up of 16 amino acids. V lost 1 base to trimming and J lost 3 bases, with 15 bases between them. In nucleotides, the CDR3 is TGTGCCAGTAGTATAGGGGGGGGGCCCGGGGACACTGAAGCTTTCTTT. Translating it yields CASSIGGGPGDTEAFF.